The source of this T cell receptor beta chain is a study of blood T cell repertoires in COVID-19. Whole-study context: Donors of Cohort 3 who recovered were those that had two negative PCRs, clearance, or symptom resolution. The origin of the acute and convalescent COVID-19 samples was the United States, Italy and Spain.

The assay was immunoSEQ multiplex PCR, and TCRdb's table has in-frame clones only and misses some. In the table there are roughly 210,000 clones, roughly 84% of which are singletons. The V and J ends lost 0 bases and 4 bases respectively, with 4 bases between them. The CDR3 loop spans 13 amino acids. In germline, CDR1 is LNHNV, CDR2 YYDKDF (reference sequence). Material: PBMCs or T cells enriched from blood (not recorded which). The TCR comes from a man aged 25 to 40 in a cohort exposed to, infected with or recovered from COVID-19 (not recorded which). This sequence joins TRBV15 and TRBJ2-4, with no clear D. The CDR3 nucleotides read TGTGCCACCAGCAGAGAACAGAAAAACATTCAGTACTTC. This encodes CATSREQKNIQYF.